A selection of T cell receptor beta chains follows, all from one sample in a study of Ad26.COV2.S vaccination and SARS-CoV-2 variants. The table came from immunoSEQ multiplex PCR; TCRdb's copy has only in-frame clones and leaves some out. The table includes just under 250,000 clones, roughly 90% detected once. The sample consisted of peripheral blood, taken in a trial of Ad26.COV2.S vaccine versus placebo. Receptor source: a person between 18 and 65 years old who received the Ad26.COV2.S COVID-19 vaccine or a placebo. Both conserved end residues are part of each CDR3. A D gene is named only where the DNA matches it firmly. A row's size may be missing; if present it is once, few, many or a size class.

d_gene: -; abundance: -; v_gene: TRBV28; j_gene: TRBJ1-2; CDR3aa: CASSPSSRYGYTF; CDR3nt: TGTGCCAGCAGTCCCTCCAGCCGCTATGGCTACACCTTC
d_gene: TRBD1; abundance: -; v_gene: TRBV3-1/TRBV3-2; j_gene: TRBJ1-3; CDR3aa: CASSPGGFSGNTIYF; CDR3nt: TGTGCCAGCAGCCCAGGGGGTTTCTCTGGAAACACCATATATTTT
d_gene: -; abundance: -; v_gene: TRBV11-1; j_gene: TRBJ2-7; CDR3aa: CASRARGTYEQYF; CDR3nt: TGTGCCAGCCGGGCGCGGGGTACCTACGAGCAGTACTTC
d_gene: TRBD2; abundance: -; v_gene: TRBV5-3; j_gene: TRBJ2-5; CDR3aa: CARSPGTSGAQYF; CDR3nt: TGTGCCAGAAGCCCTGGGACTAGCGGGGCCCAGTACTTC
d_gene: TRBD1; abundance: -; v_gene: TRBV7-9; j_gene: TRBJ1-4; CDR3aa: CASSQLGQGETNEKLFF; CDR3nt: TGTGCCAGCAGCCAGCTGGGACAGGGTGAAACTAATGAAAAACTGTTTTTT
d_gene: -; abundance: -; v_gene: TRBV7-8; j_gene: TRBJ1-5; CDR3aa: CASNQGSNQPQHF; CDR3nt: TGTGCCAGCAACCAGGGGAGCAATCAGCCCCAGCATTTT
d_gene: TRBD2; abundance: -; v_gene: TRBV27; j_gene: TRBJ2-1; CDR3aa: CASSLRASGSSYNEQFF; CDR3nt: TGTGCCAGCAGTTTAAGAGCTAGCGGGAGCTCCTACAATGAGCAGTTCTTC
d_gene: -; abundance: -; v_gene: TRBV6-2/TRBV6-3; j_gene: TRBJ2-2; CDR3aa: CASSYPLGPPNTGELFF; CDR3nt: TGTGCCAGCAGTTATCCACTGGGACCCCCGAACACCGGGGAGCTGTTTTTT
d_gene: TRBD1; abundance: -; v_gene: TRBV5-8; j_gene: TRBJ2-4; CDR3aa: CASSPGRDSKNIQYF; CDR3nt: TGTGCCAGCAGCCCCGGCCGGGACAGCAAAAACATTCAGTACTTC
d_gene: -; abundance: -; v_gene: TRBV28; j_gene: TRBJ2-5; CDR3aa: CASHPSIFTGIAETQYF; CDR3nt: TGTGCCAGCCATCCCTCTATATTTACAGGGATTGCAGAGACCCAGTACTTC
d_gene: -; abundance: -; v_gene: TRBV9; j_gene: TRBJ2-7; CDR3aa: CASRVTYEQYF; CDR3nt: TGTGCCAGCAGGGTCACCTACGAGCAGTACTTC
d_gene: TRBD1; abundance: -; v_gene: TRBV3-1/TRBV3-2; j_gene: TRBJ2-1; CDR3aa: CASSQVVLRQGTPLEQFF; CDR3nt: TGTGCCAGCAGCCAAGTGGTTTTGAGACAGGGGACACCTCTTGAGCAGTTCTTC
d_gene: -; abundance: -; v_gene: TRBV18; j_gene: TRBJ1-4; CDR3aa: CASSPTGGSNEKLFF; CDR3nt: TGTGCCAGCTCACCGACGGGGGGGAGTAATGAAAAACTGTTTTTT
d_gene: -; abundance: -; v_gene: TRBV25-1; j_gene: TRBJ2-2; CDR3aa: CASSEGGHTGELFF; CDR3nt: TGTGCCAGCAGTGAAGGAGGGCACACCGGGGAGCTGTTTTTT
d_gene: -; abundance: once; v_gene: TRBV5-1; j_gene: TRBJ2-1; CDR3aa: CASSPRGGPDYNEQFF; CDR3nt: TGCGCCAGCAGCCCCAGGGGGGGGCCGGACTACAATGAGCAGTTCTTC
d_gene: -; abundance: -; v_gene: TRBV7-8; j_gene: TRBJ2-3; CDR3aa: CASSLRDAGFTDTQYF; CDR3nt: TGTGCCAGCAGCTTACGGGACGCGGGTTTTACAGATACGCAGTATTTT
d_gene: -; abundance: -; v_gene: TRBV29-1; j_gene: TRBJ1-3; CDR3aa: CSVGSGYTIYF; CDR3nt: TGCAGCGTTGGGTCGGGGTACACCATATATTTT
d_gene: -; abundance: -; v_gene: TRBV19; j_gene: TRBJ1-5; CDR3aa: CASSIFPQDYQPQHF; CDR3nt: TGTGCCAGTAGTATTTTCCCACAGGATTATCAGCCCCAGCATTTT
d_gene: TRBD2; abundance: once; v_gene: TRBV6-2/TRBV6-3; j_gene: TRBJ2-1; CDR3aa: CASSYVTSGRAPTSSYNEQFF; CDR3nt: TGTGCCAGCAGTTACGTAACTAGCGGGAGGGCCCCCACGAGCTCCTACAATGAGCAGTTCTTC
d_gene: -; abundance: -; v_gene: TRBV6-5; j_gene: TRBJ2-7; CDR3aa: CASRVASSYEQYF; CDR3nt: TGTGCCAGCAGGGTCGCTTCGAGCTACGAGCAGTACTTC
d_gene: TRBD2; abundance: -; v_gene: TRBV24-1; j_gene: TRBJ2-3; CDR3aa: CATHSGRWSTDTQYF; CDR3nt: TGTGCCACCCATAGCGGGAGATGGAGCACAGATACGCAGTATTTT
d_gene: TRBD1; abundance: -; v_gene: TRBV7-3; j_gene: TRBJ1-1; CDR3aa: CASSSNRGGNTEAFF; CDR3nt: TGTGCCAGCAGCAGCAACAGGGGGGGAAACACTGAAGCTTTCTTT
d_gene: -; abundance: -; v_gene: TRBV10-3; j_gene: TRBJ1-1; CDR3aa: CAISEASNTEAFF; CDR3nt: TGTGCCATCAGTGAGGCCTCGAACACTGAAGCTTTCTTT
d_gene: -; abundance: -; v_gene: TRBV19; j_gene: TRBJ2-6; CDR3aa: CAISQGSGANVLTF; CDR3nt: TGTGCCATCTCGCAGGGGTCTGGGGCCAACGTCCTGACTTTC
d_gene: TRBD1; abundance: -; v_gene: TRBV19; j_gene: TRBJ1-5; CDR3aa: CASHPQGVPQPQHF; CDR3nt: TGTGCCAGTCACCCCCAGGGGGTTCCTCAGCCCCAGCATTTT
d_gene: TRBD2; abundance: -; v_gene: TRBV20-1; j_gene: TRBJ2-5; CDR3aa: CSASGLAGGETQYF; CDR3nt: TGCAGTGCTAGTGGTCTAGCGGGGGGAGAGACCCAGTACTTC
d_gene: -; abundance: -; v_gene: TRBV6-2/TRBV6-3; j_gene: TRBJ1-1; CDR3aa: CASSDRGQGFTEAFF; CDR3nt: TGTGCCAGCAGTGACCGGGGGCAGGGTTTTACTGAAGCTTTCTTT
d_gene: TRBD1; abundance: -; v_gene: TRBV28; j_gene: TRBJ1-1; CDR3aa: CASSTIRGMNTEAFF; CDR3nt: TGTGCCAGCAGTACTATCAGGGGGATGAACACTGAAGCTTTCTTT
d_gene: TRBD2; abundance: -; v_gene: TRBV7-2; j_gene: TRBJ2-7; CDR3aa: CASSFTSGAPYEQYF; CDR3nt: TGTGCCAGCAGTTTTACTAGCGGGGCTCCCTACGAGCAGTACTTC
d_gene: -; abundance: -; v_gene: TRBV6-1; j_gene: TRBJ1-3; CDR3aa: CASSEVGGGSGNTIYF; CDR3nt: TGTGCCAGCAGTGAAGTAGGGGGGGGATCTGGAAACACCATATATTTT